A single sample gave rise to the 27 T cell receptor beta chains below, sequenced in a study of identifying expanded T cells in peripheral blood. Measured with immunoSEQ multiplex PCR; TCRdb has only the in-frame clones, and not every one. The sample lists around 63,000 clones; more than 75% were seen once. The sequencing sample was made of blood. These receptors all come from a person aged 18-70 years in good health.

The chain links TRBV30 to TRBJ2-3, with 12 bases that match TRBD2. The length of the CDR3 is 17 residues. CDR1 and CDR2 (germline): GTSNPN, SVGIG (reference sequence). Trimming removed 1 base from V and 2 bases from J; junction bases left unmatched: 7. CDR3 DNA: TGTGCCTGGAGTGGTCTCAGACTAGCGGGGGACACAGATACGCAGTATTTT. This gives the protein CAWSGLRLAGDTDTQYF.

V and J are TRBV10-2 and TRBJ2-1; 9 nucleotides align to TRBD2. Trimming took 1 base from V and 3 from J; bases not matched to a gene: 4. This CDR3 is 16 amino acids long. From germline, CDR1 is WSHSY and CDR2 SAAADI. The CDR3 sequence: CASSEFRLADYNEQFF. Written as DNA, the CDR3 is TGCGCCAGCAGTGAGTTCCGACTAGCGGACTACAATGAGCAGTTCTTC.

The rearrangement joins TRBV29-1 to TRBJ2-3; 9 bases align to TRBD2. The V gene's germline CDR1 is SQVTM and CDR2 ANQGSEA. Losses at the gene ends were 1 base for V and 0 bases for J; bases not matched to a gene: 8. This CDR3 comprises 17 residues. The CDR3 spells CSVEGLAGSASTDTQYF. The CDR3 region has the DNA TGCAGCGTTGAAGGCCTAGCGGGATCAGCTAGCACAGATACGCAGTATTTT.

This chain joins TRBV28 and TRBJ2-2; D is unclear. CDR1 is MDHEN and CDR2 is SYDVKM in the germline V gene. The CDR3 is made up of 15 amino acids. The V gene lost 3 bases and the J gene lost 8 bases, with 16 bases spanning the gap. CDR3 residues: CASSFSGSEVGELFF. Written as DNA, the CDR3 is TGTGCCAGCAGTTTTTCAGGTTCCGAAGTGGGGGAGCTGTTTTTT.

CDR3 protein: CASSVGERTNTDTQYF. The CDR3 nucleotides are TGTGCCAGCAGCGTGGGTGAGCGCACCAACACAGATACGCAGTATTTT. The chain recombines TRBV9 with TRBJ2-3; no clear D. Trimming took 2 bases from V and 2 from J, leaving 15 bases between them. This CDR3 has 16 residues. From germline, CDR1 is SGDLS and CDR2 YYNGEE. Together with reference TRBV9 and TRBJ2-3, the CDR3 gives the full variable domain: DSGVTQTPKHLITATGQRVTLRCSPRSGDLSVYWYQQSLDQGLQFLIQYYNGEERAKGNILERFSAQQFPDLHSELNLSSLELGDSALYFCASSVGERTNTDTQYFGPGTRLTVL.

The chain carries TRBV15 and TRBJ2-4, with D possibly being TRBD1 or TRBD2 (5 bases each). The CDR3 is 15 residues long. V lost 6 bases and J lost 1, with 13 bases in between. Germline lookup yields CDR1 LNHNV and CDR2 YYDKDF (reference sequence). The CDR3, as DNA: TGTGCCACCAGGGGGGACGGTTCGGCCAAAAACATTCAGTACTTC. Translated, it gives CATRGDGSAKNIQYF.

The rearrangement joins TRBV28 to TRBJ2-7, with 12 bases identical to TRBD2. CDR1 is MDHEN and CDR2 is SYDVKM in the germline V gene. V was pared by 6 bases and J by 1 base, with 4 bases of the junction left unmatched. The CDR3 is 15 amino acids. For the CDR3, the DNA is TGTGCCAGCAGACCCGGACTAGCGGGATCCTACGAGCAGTACTTC. The encoded protein is CASRPGLAGSYEQYF.

The sample holds one count of this clone. The V and J genes are TRBV4-2 and TRBJ2-5; D unresolved. The CDR3 has 14 residues. The V and J ends lost 2 bases and 2 bases respectively, with 9 bases between them. Germline V CDR1 and CDR2: LGHNA, YNFKEQ. The CDR3 coding sequence is TGTGCCAGCAGCCAAATTGCAGAGCAAGAGACCCAGTACTTC. Amino acids: CASSQIAEQETQYF.

The chain uses TRBV7-9 and TRBJ2-5; unclear D gene. This CDR3 region has 13 residues. Trimming took off 2 bases at V and 3 bases at J, with 7 bases between the two ends. Germline-derived CDR1 and CDR2 are SEHNR and FQNEAQ (reference sequence). DNA for the CDR3: TGTGCCAGCAGCTTAAGGCAGAAAGAGACCCAGTACTTC. Translated: CASSLRQKETQYF.

J is TRBJ2-5 and V is TRBV28; perhaps TRBD1 as D (5 bases). Deletions cut 6 bases from V and 3 bases from J, with 17 bases between. Per germline, CDR1 MDHEN and CDR2 SYDVKM. This CDR3 region has 15 residues. CDR3 protein: CASSYDGDSKETQYF. The CDR3 DNA reads TGTGCCAGCAGCTACGACGGAGACAGTAAAGAGACCCAGTACTTC.

This chain connects TRBV21-1 to TRBJ1-3. TRBV21-1 corresponds to a pseudogene. CDR3 length: 16 residues. In DNA form, the CDR3 reads TGTGCCAGCAGCAAAGAGGTAGTCCTGGTAGGAAACACCATATATTTT. Its translation: CASSKEVVLVGNTIYF.

The rearrangement links TRBV7-8 to TRBJ1-2; 8 bases fit TRBD1. Losses at the gene ends were 3 bases for V and 6 bases for J; bases not matched to a gene: 3. The CDR3 has 13 residues. CDR1 is SGHVS and CDR2 is FQNEAQ in the germline V gene. The DNA for the CDR3 is TGTGCCAGCAGCTTCAGGGGGCGGGATGGCTACACCTTC. It encodes CASSFRGRDGYTF.

The CDR3 reads CASSPAGTQIYEQYF. As DNA, the CDR3 is TGTGCCAGCAGCCCGGCAGGAACCCAGATCTACGAGCAGTACTTC. The genes are TRBV6-5 and TRBJ2-7, with unresolved D. V was trimmed by 6 bases and J by 3 bases, leaving 18 bases between them. The CDR3 extends over 15 amino acids. Germline V gene sequence: CDR1 MNHEY, CDR2 SVGAGI.

This clone was found once. J is TRBJ1-2 and V is TRBV28, with a possible D match to TRBD1 (6 bases). Trimming shortened V by 4 bases and J by 8 bases, and 14 bases separated the two germline ends. The CDR3 runs to 13 residues. Germline CDR1 MDHEN, CDR2 SYDVKM. The CDR3 sequence: CASSYTGLSGYTF. CDR3 bases: TGTGCCAGCAGTTATACAGGGTTGTCCGGCTACACCTTC.

The chain recombines TRBV30 with TRBJ2-3, with TRBD1 matching 7 bases. Germline-derived CDR1 and CDR2 are GTSNPN and SVGIG (reference sequence). The CDR3 consists of 16 residues. Unmatched junction bases numbered 12, after V lost 3 bases and J lost 3 bases. CDR3: CAWSMLIGGLTDTQYF. CDR3 sequence (DNA): TGTGCCTGGAGCATGTTAATAGGGGGCTTAACAGATACGCAGTATTTT.

The J gene is TRBJ1-1, the V gene TRBV30; TRBD1 might be the D (6 bases). The V gene lost 6 bases and the J gene lost 4 bases, with 15 bases spanning the gap. The CDR3 covers 13 residues. Germline assignment: CDR1 GTSNPN and CDR2 SVGIG (reference sequence). The CDR3 DNA reads TGTGCCTGCCAACAGGGTTCGGCCACTGAAGCTTTCTTT. Amino acid sequence: CACQQGSATEAFF. The full variable domain, its missing parts supplied by reference TRBV30 and TRBJ1-1, is SQTIHQWPATLVQPVGSPLSLECTVEGTSNPNLYWYRQAAGRGLQLLFYSVGIGQISSEVPQNLSASRPQDRQFILSSKKLLLSDSGFYLCACQQGSATEAFFGQGTRLTVV.

The chain is built from TRBV5-4 and TRBJ1-5; D perhaps matches TRBD1 (6 bases). Trimming took 0 bases from V and 9 from J, leaving 10 bases between them. The germline V gene encodes CDR1 SGHNT and CDR2 YYREEE (reference sequence). The CDR3 has 13 amino acids. The CDR3 coding sequence is TGTGCCAGCAGCTTGGGGACAGTCGGGCCCCAGCATTTT. Translated: CASSLGTVGPQHF.

V is TRBV9 and J is TRBJ2-4; unclear D gene. Germline V gene data show CDR1 as SGDLS and CDR2 as YYNGEE. Deletions cut 4 bases from V and 2 bases from J, with 10 bases between. There are 14 residues in the CDR3. CDR3: CASSSHVTKNIQYF. DNA for the CDR3: TGTGCCAGCAGCTCCCACGTGACCAAAAACATTCAGTACTTC.

The rearrangement joins TRBV5-6 to TRBJ2-3; D ambiguous. V was shortened by 4 bases and J by 6 bases, with 9 bases between the two germline ends. The germline CDR1 and CDR2 sequences are SGHDT and YYEEEE. CDR3 length equals 12 residues. The CDR3 sequence: CASSPGLDTQYF. CDR3 sequence (DNA): TGTGCCAGCAGCCCGGGCCTTGATACGCAGTATTTT.

The V and J genes are TRBV28 and TRBJ2-1, with a tentative D call TRBD2 (5 bases). Trimming removed 8 bases at V and 2 bases at J, with 16 bases between. The CDR3 totals 15 residues. Germline CDR1 is MDHEN and CDR2 is SYDVKM. CDR3 sequence (DNA): TGTGCCAGCGGATGGACTGGCGTTACCTACAATGAGCAGTTCTTC. Translated, it gives CASGWTGVTYNEQFF.

The V call is TRBV4-1, the J call TRBJ2-3; no clear D. CDR1 and CDR2 (germline): MGHRA, YSYEKL. V gave up 1 base and J gave up 0 bases, with 14 bases separating them. This CDR3 is built from 17 residues. DNA of the CDR3: TGCGCCAGCAGCCAAGTTTTTCCTCGAACTAGCACAGATACGCAGTATTTT. It is translated as CASSQVFPRTSTDTQYF.

This chain connects TRBV28 to TRBJ2-1; D is perhaps TRBD1 (5 bases). CDR3 size: 12 residues. Trimming removed 6 bases from V and 2 bases from J, with 5 bases in between. CDR1 is MDHEN and CDR2 is SYDVKM in the germline V gene. In DNA form, the CDR3 reads TGTGCCAGCAGGACAGCCTACAATGAGCAGTTCTTC. This encodes CASRTAYNEQFF.

This chain uses TRBV10-2 with TRBJ2-3; D could derive from TRBD1 or TRBD2 (6 bases each). Germline values: CDR1 WSHSY, CDR2 SAAADI. CDR3 length: 14 amino acids. V shed 4 bases and J shed 2 bases, with 10 bases lying between them. This CDR3 reads CASSGGAVTDTQYF. Written as DNA, the CDR3 is TGCGCCAGCAGTGGGGGGGCAGTCACAGATACGCAGTATTTT.

This rearrangement joins TRBV10-2 to TRBJ2-7; a possible D gene is TRBD2 (6 bases). The CDR3 is made up of 12 amino acids. The V end was cut by 8 bases, the J end by 5 bases, with 13 bases between. Germline assignment: CDR1 WSHSY and CDR2 SAAADI. In DNA form, the CDR3 reads TGCGCCAGCCTGGGGGAGGTCGACGAGCAGTACTTC. Amino acids: CASLGEVDEQYF.

This chain links TRBV27 with TRBJ1-4; possibly TRBD1 for D (6 bases). The CDR3 length is 16 residues. The germline V and J ends were trimmed by 3 bases and 3 bases, with 14 bases remaining between them. From germline, CDR1 is MNHEY and CDR2 SMNVEV (reference sequence). CDR3 sequence: CASSLGQGLPNEKLFF. The DNA of the CDR3 is TGTGCCAGCAGTTTGGGGCAGGGGCTGCCTAATGAAAAACTGTTTTTT.

The chain uses TRBV28 and TRBJ2-5; D is unresolved. The germline V gene has CDR1 MDHEN and CDR2 SYDVKM. Trimming took 6 bases from V and 3 from J, leaving 8 bases between them. The CDR3 totals 12 residues. This CDR3 reads CASRRREETQYF. CDR3 DNA: TGTGCCAGCAGACGAAGGGAAGAGACCCAGTACTTC.

With regard to this clone: Other DNA variants within this sample encode the same CDR3. The V gene is TRBV4-3, the J gene TRBJ2-6, with a possible D match to TRBD1 (6 bases). The germline V gene has CDR1 LGHNA and CDR2 YSLEER. The CDR3 covers 16 residues. Trimming left V 0 bases short and J 1 base short, with 7 bases between. CDR3 sequence reads: CASSQEGTSGANVLTF. The CDR3 region has the DNA TGCGCCAGCAGCCAAGAGGGGACATCTGGGGCCAACGTCCTGACTTTC.